Listed below are T cell receptor beta chains from one sample, sequenced in a study of metastatic and nonmetastatic thyroid tumors. TCRdb re-called clones from the PCR reads using MiXCR. This table holds 25,000 to 30,000 clones, 20% to 25% found once. Sequenced input: blood. Receptor source: a female donor with papillary thyroid cancer or a benign thyroid nodule (not recorded which). Some clones in this sample may be carry-over from other donors' samples. Both conserved end residues are part of each CDR3.

>TRBJ1-2|TRBV7-8
CASSLSEMCTNYRYTF
>TRBJ2-7|TRBV5-1
CASSLATGTATYEQYF
>TRBJ2-1|TRBV11-2
CASRPTGTIVYIEQFF
>TRBJ1-1|TRBV5-1
CASSTGQENTEAFF
>TRBJ2-1|TRBV7-3
CASRSRLAGQDGEQFF
>TRBJ2-1|TRBV12-3/TRBV12-4
CASRRLAGLYNEQFF
>TRBJ2-3|TRBV7-2
CASSSLTSGRRQGTQYF
>TRBJ2-1|TRBV4-2
CASSQDLAGNNEQFF
>TRBJ2-1|TRBV7-3
CASSLTGNLNNEQFF
>TRBJ1-2|TRBV5-6
CASSLGALNYGYTF
>TRBJ2-7|TRBV6-6
CASSYSNRLPVAYEQYF
>TRBJ1-2|TRBV6-5
CASSYSLQYGYTF
>TRBJ2-7|TRBV11-3
CASLGPYEQYF
>TRBJ1-2|TRBV10-3
CAISKSSLDRVRGYTF
>TRBJ1-2|TRBV24-1
CATSLRGTPLFLDYGYTF
>TRBJ2-7|TRBV28
CASREGLSGRLHEQYF
>TRBJ2-1|TRBV19
CASSFGDEYNEQFF
>TRBJ2-3|TRBV27
CASSLGATQYF
>TRBJ2-1|TRBV28
CASNLPGPNNEQFF
>TRBJ2-7|TRBV2
CASSDEGYEQYF
>TRBJ2-3|TRBV20-1
CSARGAGWDTQYF
>TRBJ2-3|TRBV6-2/TRBV6-3
CASSYSGQAGTDTQYF
>TRBJ2-5|TRBV3-1
CASSQVPGADRETQYF
>TRBJ2-1|TRBV25-1
CASSEWGSGSNEQFF